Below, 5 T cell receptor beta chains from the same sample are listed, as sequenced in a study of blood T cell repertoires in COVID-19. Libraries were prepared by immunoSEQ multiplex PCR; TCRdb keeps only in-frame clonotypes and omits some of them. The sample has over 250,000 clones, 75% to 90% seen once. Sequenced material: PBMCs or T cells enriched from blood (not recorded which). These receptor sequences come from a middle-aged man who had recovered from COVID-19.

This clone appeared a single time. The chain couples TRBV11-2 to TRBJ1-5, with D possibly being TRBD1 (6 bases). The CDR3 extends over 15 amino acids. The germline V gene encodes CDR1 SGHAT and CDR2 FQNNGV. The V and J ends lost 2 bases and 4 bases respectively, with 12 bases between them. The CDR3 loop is CASSLFSGQNQPQHF. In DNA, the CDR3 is TGTGCCAGCAGCTTATTCTCCGGACAGAATCAGCCCCAGCATTTT.

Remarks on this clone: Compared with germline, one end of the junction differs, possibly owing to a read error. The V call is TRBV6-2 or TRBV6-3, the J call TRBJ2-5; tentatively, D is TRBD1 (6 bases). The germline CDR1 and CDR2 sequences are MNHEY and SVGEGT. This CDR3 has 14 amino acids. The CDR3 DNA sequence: TGTGCCAGCAGTGACTCTATAAGGGGGGAGACCCAGTACTTC. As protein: CASSDSIRGETQYF.

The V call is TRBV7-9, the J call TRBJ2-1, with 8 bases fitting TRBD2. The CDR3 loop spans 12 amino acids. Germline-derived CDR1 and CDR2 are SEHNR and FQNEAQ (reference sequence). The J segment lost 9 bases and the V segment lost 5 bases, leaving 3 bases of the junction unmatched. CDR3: CASSRGGGEQFF. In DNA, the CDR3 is TGTGCCAGCAGCCGGGGGGGCGGTGAGCAGTTCTTC.

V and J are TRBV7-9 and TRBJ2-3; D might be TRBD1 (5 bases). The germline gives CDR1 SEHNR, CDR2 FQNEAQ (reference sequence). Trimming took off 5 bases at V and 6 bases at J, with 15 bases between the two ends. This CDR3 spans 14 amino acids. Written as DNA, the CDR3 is TGTGCCAGCAGCCAACCTCTTAGGGGTGATACGCAGTATTTT. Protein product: CASSQPLRGDTQYF.

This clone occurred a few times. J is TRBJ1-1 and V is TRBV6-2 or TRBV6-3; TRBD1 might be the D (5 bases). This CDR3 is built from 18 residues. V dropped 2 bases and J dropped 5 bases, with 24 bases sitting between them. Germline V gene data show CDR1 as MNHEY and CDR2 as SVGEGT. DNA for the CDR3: TGTGCCAGCAGTTACCACCTCATCAAAACGGGGGGTGGTACTGAAGCTTTCTTT. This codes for CASSYHLIKTGGGTEAFF.